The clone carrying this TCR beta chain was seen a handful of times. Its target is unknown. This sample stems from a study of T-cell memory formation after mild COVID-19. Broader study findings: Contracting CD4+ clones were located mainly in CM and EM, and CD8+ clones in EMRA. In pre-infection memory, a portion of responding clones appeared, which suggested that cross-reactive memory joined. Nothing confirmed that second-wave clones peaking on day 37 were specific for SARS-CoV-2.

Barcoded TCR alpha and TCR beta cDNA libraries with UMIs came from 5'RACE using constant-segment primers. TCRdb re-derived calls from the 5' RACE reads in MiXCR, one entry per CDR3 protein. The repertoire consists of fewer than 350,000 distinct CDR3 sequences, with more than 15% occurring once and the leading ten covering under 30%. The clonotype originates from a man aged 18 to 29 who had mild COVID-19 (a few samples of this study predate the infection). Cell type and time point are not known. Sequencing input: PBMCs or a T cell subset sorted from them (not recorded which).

Here the CDR3 reads CASSEWTREAFF. The CDR3 DNA is TGTGCCAGCAGCGAATGGACGCGGGAAGCTTTCTTT. The rearrangement uses TRBV6-1 and TRBJ1-1; D is uncertain. The CDR3 extends over 12 amino acids. The V end was cut by 6 bases, the J end by 8 bases, with 13 bases between. Germline assignment: CDR1 MNHNS and CDR2 SASEGT.